This TCR beta chain was captured by sequencing in a study of CD8 T cells in Susac syndrome. The authors reverse transcribed 0.5 to 1 ug RNA with random hexamers. The TCR beta CDR3 was amplified by immunoSEQ multiplex PCR across 54 Vbeta, 13 Jbeta. TCRdb used MiXCR to reprocess the immunoSEQ multiplex PCR reads, holding one entry per CDR3 protein. The table lists around 190,000 distinct CDR3 sequences, about 95% of them singletons, with 0.085% to 0.12% in the top ten. The CD8+ and CD4+ T cells were negatively isolated, with the TEMRA cells enriched by FACS. Notes on the study in general: Only a relatively small number of individuals were included in the TCR sequencing and HLA analysis.

With respect to this clonotype: Antigen: not known.

This receptor was obtained from a human donor in good health. The sample comprised CD4+ T cells from PBMCs.

CDR3: CASSFSSNEQFF. The CDR3 DNA sequence: TGTGCCAGCAGTTTTTCTAGCAATGAGCAGTTCTTC. The chain uses TRBV12-3 or TRBV12-4 and TRBJ2-1; D gene uncertain. V lost 3 bases and J 6 bases, leaving 6 bases between the germline ends. The CDR3 covers 12 residues.